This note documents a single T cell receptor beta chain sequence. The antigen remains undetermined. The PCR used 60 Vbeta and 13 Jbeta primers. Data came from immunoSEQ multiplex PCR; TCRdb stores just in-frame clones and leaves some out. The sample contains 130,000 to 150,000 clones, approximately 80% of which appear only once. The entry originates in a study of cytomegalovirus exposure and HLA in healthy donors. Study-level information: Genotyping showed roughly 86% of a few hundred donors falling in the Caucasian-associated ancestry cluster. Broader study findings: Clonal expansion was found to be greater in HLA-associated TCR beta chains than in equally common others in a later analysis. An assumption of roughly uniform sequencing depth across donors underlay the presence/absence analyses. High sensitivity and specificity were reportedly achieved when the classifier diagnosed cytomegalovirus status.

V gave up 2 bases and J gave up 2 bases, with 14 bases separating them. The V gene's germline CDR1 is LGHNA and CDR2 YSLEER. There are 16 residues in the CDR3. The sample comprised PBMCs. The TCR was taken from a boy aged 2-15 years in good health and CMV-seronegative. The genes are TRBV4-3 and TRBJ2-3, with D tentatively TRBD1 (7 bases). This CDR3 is CASSQLSGGFTDTQYF. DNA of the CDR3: TGCGCCAGCAGCCAACTATCAGGGGGGTTCACAGATACGCAGTATTTT.